Following are 26 T cell receptor beta chains from one sample sequenced in a study of blood T cell repertoires in COVID-19 (dated by TCRdb to about 2020). Libraries were built with the immunoSEQ multiplex PCR assay. TCRdb carries this immuneACCESS record with in-frame sequences only. Its versions omit some clonotypes, under half of them owing to an unresolved V gene in the studies checked, with the rest unexplained. The sample table records around 250,000 clones; about 89% of these occur just once. The ten biggest clones cover just under 0.95% of the sample. The specimen sequenced was peripheral blood. Every receptor here comes from a woman between 40 and 50 years old who had recovered from COVID-19.

The chain links TRBV27 to TRBJ1-5; TRBD1 aligns across 10 bases. The CDR3 runs 16 residues. Trimming removed 6 bases from V and 0 bases from J; junction bases left unmatched: 5. Germline assignment: CDR1 MNHEY and CDR2 SMNVEV (reference sequence). CDR3 nucleotides: TGTGCCAGCAGCACGGGGACAGGGGTTAGCAATCAGCCCCAGCATTTT. Its protein product is CASSTGTGVSNQPQHF.

The chain has TRBV4-1 and TRBJ2-1; tentative D call: TRBD2 (5 bases). This CDR3 comprises 14 residues. Trimming stripped 3 bases from V and 8 bases from J, with 14 bases between. Germline V lookup: CDR1 MGHRA, CDR2 YSYEKL. CDR3 sequence reads: CASSQDGSRDEQFF. The CDR3, as DNA: TGCGCCAGCAGCCAGGACGGTTCGAGGGATGAGCAGTTCTTC.

The chain carries TRBV2 and TRBJ2-3, with 9 bases fitting TRBD2. Germline V lookup: CDR1 SNHLY, CDR2 FYNNEI. There are 15 residues in the CDR3. With 8 bases clipped from V and 4 bases from J, the junction kept 10 bases outside the gene matches. CDR3 sequence reads: CASPLSGSGADTQYF. In nucleotides, the CDR3 is TGTGCCAGCCCTCTTAGCGGGAGTGGGGCAGATACGCAGTATTTT. The full variable domain, with the rest looked up from reference TRBV2 and TRBJ2-3, is EPEVTQTPSHQVTQMGQEVILRCVPISNHLYFYWYRQILGQKVEFLVSFYNNEISEKSEIFDDQFSVERPDGSNFTLKIRSTKLEDSAMYFCASPLSGSGADTQYFGPGTRLTVL.

This rearrangement joins TRBV27 to TRBJ2-1; D gene uncertain. V lost 4 bases and J 2 bases, leaving 9 bases between the germline ends. The CDR3 contains 14 residues. Germline assignment: CDR1 MNHEY and CDR2 SMNVEV (reference sequence). The CDR3 bases are TGTGCCAGCAGTTCAGGCTGGGCCTACAATGAGCAGTTCTTC. This encodes CASSSGWAYNEQFF.

The chain employs TRBV28 and TRBJ1-5, with D possibly TRBD1 on 5 matching bases. CDR1 and CDR2 (germline): MDHEN, SYDVKM. This CDR3 region has 16 residues. Trimming removed 1 base from V and 5 bases from J, with 15 bases in between. CDR3 nucleotides: TGTGCCAGCAGTTTATATTCGGGGGTGTGGGATCAGCCCCAGCATTTT. Its protein product is CASSLYSGVWDQPQHF.

This chain uses TRBV18 with TRBJ2-7; TRBD1 matches 7 bases. Germline V gives CDR1 KGHSH, CDR2 LQKENI. This CDR3 has 15 residues. V shed 0 bases, J shed 4 bases, and the junction held 6 bases outside the gene matches. CDR3 region: CASSPPEGGAYEQYF. DNA for the CDR3: TGTGCCAGCTCACCACCTGAAGGGGGCGCATACGAGCAGTACTTC.

About this clone itself: The sample carries other DNA sequences with the same CDR3. This chain uses TRBV9 with TRBJ2-2, with 12 bases lining up with TRBD2. Germline V gene data show CDR1 as SGDLS and CDR2 as YYNGEE. J gave up 0 bases and V 0 bases, and 0 bases lay outside the gene matches. This CDR3 spans 17 amino acids. CDR3 nucleotides: TGTGCCAGCAGCGTAGGACTAGCGGGGGCGAACACCGGGGAGCTGTTTTTT. Residues: CASSVGLAGANTGELFF.

This clone appeared a few times. V gene TRBV12-3 or TRBV12-4 combines with J gene TRBJ2-1; possible D gene TRBD1, 6 bases. The CDR3 has 13 residues. Trimming stripped 6 bases from V and 4 bases from J, with 10 bases between. The CDR3 DNA follows: TGTGCCAGCAGCCGGGACACTTACAATGAGCAGTTCTTC. This sequence encodes CASSRDTYNEQFF.

V gene TRBV19 combines with J gene TRBJ2-3; 11 bases match TRBD2. The V and J ends lost 4 bases and 6 bases, in that order; junction bases with no gene match: 12. CDR1 is LNHDA and CDR2 is SQIVND in the germline V gene (reference sequence). This CDR3 is built from 17 residues. The chain's CDR3 is CASSRTSGPARADTQYF. In DNA form, the CDR3 reads TGTGCCAGTAGTAGGACTAGCGGGCCTGCCAGGGCGGATACGCAGTATTTT. Full variable domain (rest looked up from reference TRBV19 and TRBJ2-3): DGGITQSPKYLFRKEGQNVTLSCEQNLNHDAMYWYRQDPGQGLRLIYYSQIVNDFQKGDIAEGYSVSREKKESFPLTVTSAQKNPTAFYLCASSRTSGPARADTQYFGPGTRLTVL.

The V gene is TRBV28, the J gene TRBJ1-4; D gene ambiguous. The CDR3 covers 14 residues. Germline V gives CDR1 MDHEN, CDR2 SYDVKM. Between the trimmed V and J ends, which lost 5 bases and 5 bases, there was a span of 12 bases. For the CDR3, the DNA is TGTGCCAGCAGTGGACGGGGAGGCAATGAAAAACTGTTTTTT. Protein product: CASSGRGGNEKLFF.

Comments on this clone: Other DNA sequences in this sample translate to the same CDR3. The CDR3 spells CASSYGQGAYEQYF. CDR3 DNA sequence: TGTGCCAGCAGCTACGGACAGGGCGCCTACGAGCAGTACTTC. The chain has TRBV13 and TRBJ2-7, with 8 bases identical to TRBD1. Trimming at V came to 4 bases and at J to 2 bases, leaving 4 bases not matched to a gene. Germline values: CDR1 PRHDT, CDR2 FYEKMQ (reference sequence). The length of the CDR3 is 14 residues.

The rearrangement links TRBV19 to TRBJ1-4, with TRBD1 matching 10 bases. The germline V gene has CDR1 LNHDA and CDR2 SQIVND (reference sequence). CDR3 length: 13 residues. J gave up 8 bases and V 8 bases, and 5 bases lay outside the gene matches. DNA for the CDR3: TGTGCCAGTCGACAGGGGGCCGGGGAAAAACTGTTTTTT. Translated, it gives CASRQGAGEKLFF.

This chain joins TRBV23-1 and TRBJ1-3; D is perhaps TRBD1 (5 bases). TRBV23-1 is reported as an ORF; its role is uncertain. Trimming left V 0 bases short and J 4 bases short, with 7 bases between. This CDR3 has 14 amino acids. The DNA for the CDR3 is TGCGCCAGCAGTCAATCAGACAGAGGAAACACCATATATTTT. It specifies CASSQSDRGNTIYF.

The gene calls are TRBV27 and TRBJ2-7, with 9 bases fitting TRBD2. Unmatched junction bases numbered 4, after V lost 4 bases and J lost 3 bases. Per the germline V gene, CDR1 is MNHEY and CDR2 is SMNVEV (reference sequence). The CDR3 is made up of 14 amino acids. In DNA, the CDR3 is TGTGCCAGCAGTTCTGCGGGAGGGTACTACGAGCAGTACTTC. It is translated as CASSSAGGYYEQYF.

The chain employs TRBV7-8 and TRBJ2-7; D is undetermined. Germline CDR1 and CDR2: SGHVS and FQNEAQ. V lost 2 bases, J lost 4 bases, and 12 bases lay in between. The CDR3 loop spans 14 amino acids. The CDR3 sequence is CASSLNGVVYEQYF. The CDR3 coding sequence is TGTGCCAGCAGCTTAAACGGAGTGGTATACGAGCAGTACTTC.

The chain combines TRBV7-9 with TRBJ1-5, with 7 bases aligning to TRBD1. The CDR3 sequence is 15 residues long. Trimming cost V 5 bases and J 3 bases; bases outside gene matches: 7. Per germline, CDR1 SEHNR and CDR2 FQNEAQ (reference sequence). CDR3: CASSQGTAHNQPQHF. The CDR3 DNA reads as TGTGCCAGCAGCCAGGGGACAGCCCACAATCAGCCCCAGCATTTT. Full variable domain (outside the CDR3, taken from reference TRBV7-9 and TRBJ1-5): DTGVSQNPRHKITKRGQNVTFRCDPISEHNRLYWYRQTLGQGPEFLTYFQNEAQLEKSRLLSDRFSAERPKGSFSTLEIQRTEQGDSAMYLCASSQGTAHNQPQHFGDGTRLSIL.

The J gene is TRBJ2-5, the V gene TRBV7-9; 7 nucleotides align to TRBD2. The CDR3 covers 14 residues. CDR1 and CDR2 from the germline V gene are SEHNR and FQNEAQ (reference sequence). The V segment lost 5 bases and the J segment 5 bases; nucleotides outside the gene matches: 8. The CDR3 DNA follows: TGTGCCAGCAGCGAGGGAGGGGAGTGGGAGACCCAGTACTTC. It translates to CASSEGGEWETQYF.

The V call is TRBV28, the J call TRBJ1-5; D may be TRBD1 (5 bases). There are 15 residues in the CDR3. The germline V and J ends were trimmed by 6 bases and 0 bases, with 12 bases remaining between them. The germline V gene has CDR1 MDHEN and CDR2 SYDVKM. Written as DNA, the CDR3 is TGTGCCAGCAGCCCGCGGGGGAATAGCAATCAGCCCCAGCATTTT. It translates to CASSPRGNSNQPQHF.

A remark on this clone: At one of its ends the junction is not consistent with the germline gene, which may arise from a read error. CDR3 protein: CASSELGGNEKLFF. The DNA for the CDR3 is TGTGCCAGCAGCGAATTAGGCGGTAATGAAAAACTGTTTTTT. This chain uses TRBV25-1 with TRBJ1-4; D is unresolved. CDR3 length: 14 amino acids. Germline CDR1 is MGHDK and CDR2 is SYGVNS.

V usage is TRBV11-2 and J usage is TRBJ1-1; 8 bases line up with TRBD1. Germline V gene data show CDR1 as SGHAT and CDR2 as FQNNGV. V was clipped by 5 bases and J by 11 bases; unmatched bases: 25. The CDR3 is 18 amino acids. The CDR3 nucleotides read TGTGCCAGCAGCCCTCCCAGATTACCGGGACAGGCGACGTTAGGGGCTTTCTTT. It codes for CASSPPRLPGQATLGAFF.

V gene TRBV3-1 (or the pseudogene TRBV3-2) combines with J gene TRBJ2-1, with a tentative D call TRBD2 (6 bases). CDR1 LGHDT and CDR2 YNNKEL come from the germline V gene (reference sequence). Trimming shortened V by 3 bases and J by 0 bases, and 6 bases separated the two germline ends. The CDR3 has 14 residues. This CDR3 is CASSQRDSYNEQFF. CDR3 nucleotide sequence: TGTGCCAGCAGCCAGCGGGACTCCTACAATGAGCAGTTCTTC.

The V gene is TRBV6-5, the J gene TRBJ2-7; a possible D gene is TRBD1 (6 bases). CDR3 length equals 15 residues. V was trimmed by 4 bases and J by 2 bases, leaving 15 bases between them. CDR1 is MNHEY and CDR2 is SVGAGI in the germline V gene. CDR3 sequence reads: CASSSAVSGAYEQYF. For the CDR3, the DNA is TGTGCCAGCAGTTCAGCGGTCTCAGGGGCCTACGAGCAGTACTTC.

This chain uses TRBV6-1 with TRBJ1-4, with 7 bases matching TRBD1. CDR1 is MNHNS, CDR2 SASEGT, per germline. The CDR3 has 15 residues. After removal of 7 bases from V and 2 bases from J, the junction contained 7 bases not matched to a gene. This CDR3 reads CASTRQGSTNEKLFF. Written as DNA, the CDR3 is TGTGCCAGCACCAGACAGGGTTCGACTAATGAAAAACTGTTTTTT.

The gene calls are TRBV5-1 and TRBJ1-5; 8 nucleotides align to TRBD1. The ends lost 4 bases at V and 4 bases at J; junction bases unmatched: 7. CDR1 SGHRS and CDR2 YFSETQ come from the germline V gene. The CDR3 consists of 15 residues. The CDR3 nucleotides are TGCGCCAGCAGCCCGTGGACAGGGCCGAATCAGCCCCAGCATTTT. Translating it yields CASSPWTGPNQPQHF.

The V and J genes are TRBV9 and TRBJ2-5; a weak D match, TRBD1 (6 bases). The V gene's germline CDR1 is SGDLS and CDR2 YYNGEE. The CDR3 has 15 amino acids. Trimming stripped 0 bases from V and 5 bases from J, with 14 bases between. CDR3 loop: CASSVATGIGETQYF. DNA of the CDR3: TGTGCCAGCAGCGTAGCTACAGGGATAGGTGAGACCCAGTACTTC.

J is TRBJ2-7 and V is TRBV5-4; 7 bases are shared with TRBD2. With V trimmed by 1 base and J by 4 bases, 8 bases remained unmatched. The CDR3 consists of 15 residues. CDR1 is SGHNT, CDR2 YYREEE, per germline (reference sequence). The CDR3 region is CASSLSPERGYEQYF. CDR3 coding DNA: TGTGCCAGCAGCTTGTCCCCGGAGCGGGGATACGAGCAGTACTTC.